These T cell receptor beta chains were read from a single sample in a study of cytomegalovirus exposure and HLA in healthy donors. TCRdb keeps only in-frame clones here, not all; method: immunoSEQ multiplex PCR. The data contain under 200,000 clones, roughly 90% of them singletons. The sample was PBMCs. These receptors were collected from a woman younger than 45 in good health and CMV-seronegative. CDR3s include the opening cysteine and the closing phenylalanine or tryptophan. Fields, in order: clone size, D gene, CDR3 length, J gene, V gene, CDR3 DNA, CDR3 protein. D genes are given only for firm matches. Some rows have no size entry. The others give once, few or many, or a class for an expanded clone.

NA	TRBD2	16	TRBJ2-1	TRBV2	TGTGCCAGCAGTGACCCTTTAGCGGGAGGGCAGTATGAGCAGTTCTTC	CASSDPLAGGQYEQFF
NA	TRBD2	14	TRBJ2-7	TRBV4-2	TGTGCCAGCAGCCAAGATCCCAGGACTAGGGAGCAGTACTTC	CASSQDPRTREQYF
NA	NA	14	TRBJ2-7	TRBV28	TGTGCCAGCAGTTTATTGGTCTCGGTCTACGAGCAGTACTTC	CASSLLVSVYEQYF
once	TRBD2	14	TRBJ2-7	TRBV5-1	TGCGCCAGCAGCAGGATAGCGGGAGGGAAAGAGCAGTACTTC	CASSRIAGGKEQYF
NA	NA	14	TRBJ2-2	TRBV19	TGTGCCTCCAAGGGGACACGAAACACCGGGGAGCTGTTTTTT	CASKGTRNTGELFF
NA	NA	14	TRBJ1-5	TRBV28	TGTGCCAGCAGGATTGGGCAGAGAAATCAGCCCCAGCATTTT	CASRIGQRNQPQHF
NA	NA	15	TRBJ2-6	TRBV2	TGTGCCAGCATAAGGGGGGGTTCTGGGGCCAACGTCCTGACTTTC	CASIRGGSGANVLTF
NA	NA	14	TRBJ2-7	TRBV7-9	TGTGCCAGCAGTTCAAGTGGGAGCTCCTACGAGCAGTACTTC	CASSSSGSSYEQYF
NA	NA	11	TRBJ2-3	TRBV29-1	TGCAGCGTTGAAGGGGCGGATACGCAGTATTTT	CSVEGADTQYF
NA	TRBD1	14	TRBJ1-6	TRBV7-8	TGTGCCAGCAGCTCGGGACAGGGAGATTCACCCCTCCACTTT	CASSSGQGDSPLHF
NA	TRBD2	16	TRBJ2-1	TRBV7-6	TGTGCCAGCAGCCTACCCGGGACTAGCGGCTACAATGAGCAGTTCTTC	CASSLPGTSGYNEQFF
NA	NA	14	TRBJ2-5	TRBV6-5	TGTGCCAGCAGAGTCGGACTCGCACAAGAGACCCAGTACTTC	CASRVGLAQETQYF
NA	TRBD2	16	TRBJ2-1	TRBV7-2	TGTGCCAGCAGCTTTCTAGCGGGAGGTACCTACAATGAGCAGTTCTTC	CASSFLAGGTYNEQFF
NA	NA	15	TRBJ2-1	TRBV2	TGTGCCAGCAGGTATATAACGGGGTTATACAATGAGCAGTTCTTC	CASRYITGLYNEQFF
once	NA	14	TRBJ2-5	TRBV2	TGTGCCAGCACATTTTTACTTACTAAAGAGACCCAGTACTTC	CASTFLLTKETQYF
NA	TRBD2	15	TRBJ2-1	TRBV14	TGTGCCAGCAGCCAAGGGCTAGCGGCCCAGGATGAGCAGTTCTTC	CASSQGLAAQDEQFF
NA	NA	13	TRBJ1-1	TRBV19	TGTGCCAGTAGTTTACAGGGTGGCACTGAAGCTTTCTTT	CASSLQGGTEAFF